The clone carrying this TCR beta chain was counted many times. Antigen: not known. The sample belongs to a study of regulatory T cells in long-lasting Graves disease. General observations from the study: Lower TCR diversity was seen in persistent Graves' patients than in newly diagnosed ones. Persistent disease exhibited a predilection for TRBV28, TRBJ1-2 and TRBJ2-5.

The CDR3 spans 15 residues. Germline V lookup: CDR1 SGHVS, CDR2 FNYEAQ. Trimming left V 4 bases short and J 2 bases short, with 11 bases between. The sample's time point: newly diagnosed GD, antithyroid drugs for less than 3 months. Preparation of the TCR library used RNA extracted from PBMCs. Arm-PCR of CDR3 regions with iRepertoire HTBI primers generated TCR beta libraries. TCRdb itself ran the multiplex PCR reads through MiXCR, one entry per CDR3 protein. The sample includes approximately 400,000 distinct CDR3 sequences, around 16% of them seen just once. In addition, the sample was reused for a study of T cells in Graves' hyperthyroidism and ophthalmopathy. That report adds: Diagnosis relied on clinical symptoms, serum thyroxine and TRAb, thyroid ultrasound and orbital computed tomography.

This chain uses TRBV7-6 with TRBJ2-2; weak D call: TRBD2 (6 bases). The material sequenced was peripheral blood mononuclear cells (PBMCs), taken at new diagnosis, from a patient treated with antithyroid drugs. The TCR was taken from a middle-aged woman with Graves disease. CDR3 DNA sequence: TGTGCCAGCAGCTCCAAGGGACTTAACACCGGGGAGCTGTTTTTT. Its translation is CASSSKGLNTGELFF. The complete variable domain, with remaining parts taken from reference TRBV7-6 and TRBJ2-2, reads GAGVSQSPRYKVTKRGQDVALRCDPISGHVSLYWYRQALGQGPEFLTYFNYEAQQDKSGLPNDRFSAERPEGSISTLTIQRTEQRDSAMYRCASSSKGLNTGELFFGEGSRLTVL.